The entry below describes one T cell receptor (beta chain). The antigen remains unidentified. Clones were sequenced by immunoSEQ multiplex PCR, and TCRdb holds only the in-frame ones, with some missing. The sample carries roughly 120,000 clones, approximately 93% recorded once. This record belongs to a study of graft-versus-host responses after intestinal transplantation. This CDR3 is built from 14 residues. The germline V gene encodes CDR1 MNHEY and CDR2 SMNVEV (reference sequence). Between the trimmed V and J ends, which lost 2 bases and 4 bases, there was a span of 11 bases. This rearrangement joins TRBV27 to TRBJ1-1; D is ambiguous. Source: unstimulated CD8+ T cells sorted from spleen or lymph node cells, taken before transplant. The clonotype comes from a human donor who was the organ donor for an intestinal transplant. The CDR3 protein is CASSLIGSGTEAFF. The CDR3 bases are TGTGCCAGCAGTTTAATAGGGTCGGGCACTGAAGCTTTCTTT.